This passage covers 28 T cell receptor beta chains from one sample sequenced in a study of CXCR3-negative and CXCR3-positive naive CD8 T cells. With UMI labels, 5' RACE was used to prepare the TRB cDNA libraries. TCRdb reprocessed the 5' RACE reads and keeps a single row for each CDR3 protein, giving no DNA. Found here are 38,000 or so distinct CDR3 sequences; the top ten clones hold under 2%. Sequencing was performed on naive CXCR3- CD8+ T cells from blood. Specified subset: CD45RO-CCR7+CD27+CD95- naive CD8+ T cells lacking CXCR3 (TNR3-). These receptor sequences come from a human donor in good health. Some clones in this sample may be carry-over from other donors' samples.

This chain connects TRBV4-2 to TRBJ2-1; the D call of TRBD2 rests on TCRdb alone, since no DNA is present to check it. Germline values: CDR1 LGHNA, CDR2 YNFKEQ. The CDR3 contains 15 residues. This CDR3 reads CASSHRLAGDNEQFF.

The V call is TRBV18, the J call TRBJ2-3; the D gene TCRdb calls, TRBD1, cannot be checked with no DNA. Germline V gene data show CDR1 as KGHSH and CDR2 as LQKENI. This CDR3 contains 15 residues. The chain's CDR3 is CASSPPDRATDTQYF. The whole variable domain, filled in from reference TRBV18 and TRBJ2-3, reads NAGVMQNPRHLVRRRGQEARLRCSPMKGHSHVYWYRQLPEEGLKFMVYLQKENIIDESGMPKERFSAEFPKEGPSILRIQQVVRGDSAAYFCASSPPDRATDTQYFGPGTRLTVL.

The V gene is TRBV6-2 or TRBV6-3, the J gene TRBJ2-7; the TRBD1 assignment by TCRdb is unverifiable without DNA. The CDR3 sequence is 13 residues long. CDR1 and CDR2 (germline): MNHEY, SVGEGT. The CDR3 spells CANGQGESYEQYF.

The chain uses TRBV5-5 and TRBJ2-7; the D call of TRBD1 rests on TCRdb alone, since no DNA is present to check it. Germline CDR1 SGHKS, CDR2 YYEKEE (reference sequence). The CDR3 consists of 15 residues. The CDR3 is CASSLVVRGSYEQYF. Combining the CDR3 with reference TRBV5-5 and TRBJ2-7 gives the whole variable domain DAGVTQSPTHLIKTRGQQVTLRCSPISGHKSVSWYQQVLGQGPQFIFQYYEKEERGRGNFPDRFSARQFPNYSSELNVNALLLGDSALYLCASSLVVRGSYEQYFGPGTRLTVT.

The chain has TRBV29-1 and TRBJ2-5; lacking DNA, the TRBD1 call made by TCRdb goes unchecked. Germline V gene data show CDR1 as SQVTM and CDR2 as ANQGSEA. This CDR3 comprises 14 residues. CDR3 residues: CSVDFWTDQETQYF.

This chain links TRBV28 with TRBJ2-7; TCRdb designates TRBD1, a call that cannot be tested without DNA. In germline, CDR1 is MDHEN, CDR2 SYDVKM. The CDR3 is 16 residues long. CDR3 in amino acids: CASSVNAGTGTYEQYF.

The gene calls are TRBV14 and TRBJ2-7; TCRdb outputs TRBD1, but without DNA this stays unchecked. Germline V CDR1 and CDR2: SGHDN, FVKESK. The CDR3 totals 14 residues. CDR3 region: CASSRTAISYEQYF.

V usage is TRBV7-2 and J usage is TRBJ2-7; TCRdb lists TRBD1, though no DNA is available to test this call. The V gene's germline CDR1 is SGHTA and CDR2 FQGNSA. The length of the CDR3 is 13 residues. The CDR3 sequence is CASSPLSGNEQYF.

The chain joins TRBV29-1 to TRBJ2-2; TCRdb outputs TRBD1, but without DNA this stays unchecked. Germline V gene lookup returns CDR1 SQVTM and CDR2 ANQGSEA. This CDR3 region has 15 residues. This CDR3 is CSAATPAANTGELFF.

The rearrangement links TRBV12-3 or TRBV12-4 to TRBJ1-1. CDR3 length: 13 amino acids. CDR3 sequence reads: CASVLVGNTEAFF.

This CDR3 reads CASSPGTGLPLEQYF. The rearrangement links TRBV27 to TRBJ2-7; TCRdb indicates TRBD2, and absent DNA this call remains unverified. CDR1 is MNHEY and CDR2 is SMNVEV in the germline V gene (reference sequence). The CDR3 has 15 amino acids.

This chain links TRBV18 with TRBJ2-5. Germline CDR1 reads KGHSH; CDR2 reads LQKENI. The CDR3 extends over 14 amino acids. This chain's CDR3 is CASSPPEYQETQYF. The full variable domain, in which reference TRBV18 and TRBJ2-5 provide the parts outside the CDR3, is NAGVMQNPRHLVRRRGQEARLRCSPMKGHSHVYWYRQLPEEGLKFMVYLQKENIIDESGMPKERFSAEFPKEGPSILRIQQVVRGDSAAYFCASSPPEYQETQYFGPGTRLLVL.

The chain combines TRBV4-1 with TRBJ1-5. The CDR3 runs 16 residues. Per the germline V gene, CDR1 is MGHRA and CDR2 is YSYEKL. CDR3 residues: CASSQESRAYNQPQHF.

This chain links TRBV6-5 with TRBJ2-7; TCRdb's assignment of TRBD1 cannot be checked, as there is no DNA. Germline V gives CDR1 MNHEY, CDR2 SVGAGI. The CDR3 length is 14 residues. Here the CDR3 reads CASGTGTGPYEQYF.

The rearrangement uses TRBV7-8 and TRBJ2-5; the D call of TRBD2 rests on TCRdb alone, since no DNA is present to check it. The germline V gene encodes CDR1 SGHVS and CDR2 FQNEAQ. The CDR3 is 15 residues long. CDR3 sequence reads: CASSFHDIPLETQYF.

The chain links TRBV29-1 to TRBJ1-2. The germline V gene has CDR1 SQVTM and CDR2 ANQGSEA. This CDR3 is built from 14 residues. The CDR3 loop is CSVVGGTFPYGYTF.

The rearrangement uses TRBV7-9 and TRBJ2-1. This CDR3 has 15 residues. Germline V gene lookup returns CDR1 SEHNR and CDR2 FQNEAQ (reference sequence). The CDR3 loop reads CASSSGFGTNNEQFF.

J is TRBJ2-7 and V is TRBV29-1; TCRdb names TRBD1, which stays unverified in the absence of DNA. Germline V CDR1 and CDR2: SQVTM, ANQGSEA. The CDR3 runs to 14 residues. CDR3 protein: CSVVLRGSGYEQYF.

This rearrangement joins TRBV7-2 to TRBJ2-7. Germline V gene lookup returns CDR1 SGHTA and CDR2 FQGNSA. The CDR3 is 13 residues long. The CDR3 sequence is CATRDESSYEQYF.

This chain connects TRBV6-5 to TRBJ1-1. CDR3 length: 12 residues. The V gene's germline CDR1 is MNHEY and CDR2 SVGAGI. CDR3 loop: CASSPGAVEAFF.

The gene calls are TRBV29-1 and TRBJ2-7; TCRdb indicates TRBD2, and absent DNA this call remains unverified. In germline, CDR1 is SQVTM, CDR2 ANQGSEA. This CDR3 comprises 13 residues. The CDR3 sequence: CSVEPAGTYEQYF.

CDR3 sequence: CSVGQGNTGELFF. V and J are TRBV29-1 and TRBJ2-2; as DNA is missing, the TRBD1 call by TCRdb cannot be tested. The V gene's germline CDR1 is SQVTM and CDR2 ANQGSEA. This CDR3 is built from 13 residues.

V is TRBV11-2 and J is TRBJ1-1. The V gene's germline CDR1 is SGHAT and CDR2 FQNNGV. The CDR3 has 16 amino acids. CDR3 loop: CASSLAGNSLNTEAFF.

This rearrangement joins TRBV29-1 to TRBJ2-1; TCRdb calls TRBD2, which cannot be checked without DNA. This CDR3 comprises 14 residues. The germline V gene has CDR1 SQVTM and CDR2 ANQGSEA. CDR3 protein: CSVEGGPSYNEQFF.

This chain uses TRBV12-3 or TRBV12-4 with TRBJ1-5; lacking DNA, the TRBD1 call made by TCRdb goes unchecked. The CDR3 length is 13 residues. The CDR3 sequence: CASRTTGDQPQHF.

The rearrangement uses TRBV14 and TRBJ1-1. Germline loops: CDR1 SGHDN, CDR2 FVKESK. There are 14 residues in the CDR3. CDR3 sequence: CASSHRQPNTEAFF.

V is TRBV7-9 and J is TRBJ1-2. CDR1 SEHNR and CDR2 FQNEAQ come from the germline V gene (reference sequence). The CDR3 has 12 residues. CDR3 in amino acids: CASSLGNYGYTF.

The J gene is TRBJ1-1, the V gene TRBV28; as DNA is missing, the TRBD1 call by TCRdb cannot be tested. Germline lookup yields CDR1 MDHEN and CDR2 SYDVKM. The CDR3 covers 15 residues. The CDR3 here is CASRSRRGGNTEAFF. Drawing the rest from reference TRBV28 and TRBJ1-1, the complete variable domain is DVKVTQSSRYLVKRTGEKVFLECVQDMDHENMFWYRQDPGLGLRLIYFSYDVKMKEKGDIPEGYSVSREKKERFSLILESASTNQTSMYLCASRSRRGGNTEAFFGQGTRLTVV.